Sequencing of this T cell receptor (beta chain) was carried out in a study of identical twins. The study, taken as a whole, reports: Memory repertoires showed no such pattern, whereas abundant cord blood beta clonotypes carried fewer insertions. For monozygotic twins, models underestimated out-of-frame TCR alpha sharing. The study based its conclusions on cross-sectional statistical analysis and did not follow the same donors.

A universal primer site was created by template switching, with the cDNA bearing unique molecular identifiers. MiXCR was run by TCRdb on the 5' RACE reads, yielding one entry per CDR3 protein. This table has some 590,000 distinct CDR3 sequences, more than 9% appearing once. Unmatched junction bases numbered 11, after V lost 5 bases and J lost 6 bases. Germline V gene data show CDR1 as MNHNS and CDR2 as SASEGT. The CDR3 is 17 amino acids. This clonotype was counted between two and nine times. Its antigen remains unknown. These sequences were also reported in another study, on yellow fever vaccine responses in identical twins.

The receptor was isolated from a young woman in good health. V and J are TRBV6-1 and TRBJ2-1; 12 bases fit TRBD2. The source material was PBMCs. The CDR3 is CASSRRLAGVLGNEQFF. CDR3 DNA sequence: TGTGCCAGCAGTCGGAGACTAGCGGGAGTATTGGGCAATGAGCAGTTCTTC.